This TCR beta chain was found in a study of T cell responses to AZD1222 COVID-19 vaccine. The method was immunoSEQ multiplex PCR; TCRdb's version includes in-frame clones alone and lacks a portion of them. The data show about 86,000 clones, more than 70% seen once. Between the trimmed V and J ends, which lost 10 bases and 2 bases, there was a span of 18 bases. Germline CDR1 LNHDA, CDR2 SQIVND (reference sequence). CDR3 size: 15 residues. V usage is TRBV19 and J usage is TRBJ1-5; possibly TRBD1 for D (5 bases). Sequences were derived from peripheral blood, sampled on day 0 of AZD1222 vaccination. The sequence derives from an adult in good health. The CDR3 DNA follows: TGTGCCACAAGGGCCCGGGACGTCCGCAATCAGCCCCAGCATTTT. This sequence encodes CATRARDVRNQPQHF.